A single sample is the source of the 31 T cell receptor beta chains below, sequenced in a study of cytomegalovirus exposure and HLA in healthy donors. PCR amplification relied on 60 Vbeta primers (plus 13 Jbeta primers). This table comes from immunoSEQ multiplex PCR, and its TCRdb copy is limited to in-frame clones, with some not included. Of around 200,000 clones in the sample, just over 75% were seen once. Specimen: PBMCs. These TCRs come from a man aged 30-40 years in good health and CMV-seronegative.

The chain couples TRBV7-9 to TRBJ2-1, with a possible D match to TRBD1 (6 bases). CDR3 length: 12 residues. The ends were cut back, 4 bases at V and 9 bases at J, with 10 bases in the middle. Per germline, CDR1 SEHNR and CDR2 FQNEAQ (reference sequence). In nucleotides, the CDR3 is TGTGCCAGCAGCTCGACCAGGGGTGAGCAGTTCTTC. Encoded protein: CASSSTRGEQFF.

The V call is TRBV10-3, the J call TRBJ1-6, with D maybe TRBD1 (5 bases). V lost 2 bases, J lost 7 bases, and 6 bases lay in between. The germline gives CDR1 ENHRY, CDR2 SYGVKD. The CDR3 totals 13 residues. CDR3 loop: CAISEQGNSPLHF. The CDR3 nucleotides are TGTGCCATCAGTGAGCAGGGAAATTCACCCCTCCACTTT.

The chain joins TRBV13 to TRBJ1-1, with TRBD1 matching 9 bases. V was pared by 4 bases and J by 11 bases, with 17 bases of the junction left unmatched. The CDR3 is made up of 16 amino acids. Germline loops: CDR1 PRHDT, CDR2 FYEKMQ (reference sequence). CDR3 coding DNA: TGTGCCAGCAGCTCACCGGGACAGGGTAAATTTAGGTCGGCTTTCTTT. Translating gives CASSSPGQGKFRSAFF.

The CDR3 bases are TGCGCCAGCAGCTTGGGCCCCTCGGGGAGCCAGCCCCAGCATTTT. Its translation is CASSLGPSGSQPQHF. The rearrangement joins TRBV5-1 to TRBJ1-5; D not resolved. Per germline, CDR1 SGHRS and CDR2 YFSETQ. This CDR3 is 15 amino acids long. With 0 bases removed from V and 7 bases from J, the gap between germline ends came to 14 bases.

This clone came up a few times. The chain employs TRBV4-1 and TRBJ2-7; 10 nucleotides line up with TRBD2. The CDR3 sequence is 15 residues long. Trimming removed 1 base from V and 4 bases from J; junction bases left unmatched: 4. Germline loops: CDR1 MGHRA, CDR2 YSYEKL. The CDR3 nucleotides read TGCGCCAGCAGCCAAGTAGCGGGAGGCCCATACGAGCAGTACTTC. It translates to CASSQVAGGPYEQYF.

This sequence joins TRBV19 and TRBJ2-3; D is possibly TRBD2 (6 bases). V was cut by 4 bases and J by 2 bases, with 13 bases left in between. Germline CDR1 LNHDA, CDR2 SQIVND (reference sequence). The CDR3 extends over 15 amino acids. CDR3 sequence (DNA): TGTGCCAGTAGTAAGAAGGGCGGGGACACAGATACGCAGTATTTT. It is translated as CASSKKGGDTDTQYF. Full variable domain (outside the CDR3, taken from reference TRBV19 and TRBJ2-3): DGGITQSPKYLFRKEGQNVTLSCEQNLNHDAMYWYRQDPGQGLRLIYYSQIVNDFQKGDIAEGYSVSREKKESFPLTVTSAQKNPTAFYLCASSKKGGDTDTQYFGPGTRLTVL.

The V call is TRBV11-2, the J call TRBJ2-1; TRBD2 agrees at 7 bases. The CDR3 consists of 14 residues. The germline gives CDR1 SGHAT, CDR2 FQNNGV. V was clipped by 5 bases and J by 2 bases; unmatched bases: 3. The CDR3 DNA reads as TGTGCCAGCAGCCGAGCGGGGACCTACAATGAGCAGTTCTTC. Translated, it gives CASSRAGTYNEQFF.

This chain connects TRBV4-1 to TRBJ2-3; D may be TRBD2 (6 bases). Germline V CDR1 and CDR2: MGHRA, YSYEKL. The CDR3 has 14 amino acids. The V gene lost 8 bases and the J gene lost 0 bases, with 12 bases spanning the gap. The CDR3: CASLGGASTDTQYF. In nucleotides, the CDR3 is TGCGCCAGCTTGGGCGGGGCGAGCACAGATACGCAGTATTTT.

The gene calls are TRBV5-1 and TRBJ2-7; 9 nucleotides match TRBD1. Trimming cost V 3 bases and J 0 bases; bases outside gene matches: 1. The germline gives CDR1 SGHRS, CDR2 YFSETQ. The CDR3 covers 14 residues. The CDR3 region has the DNA TGCGCCAGCAGCTGGGGACAGGGCTCCTACGAGCAGTACTTC. This codes for CASSWGQGSYEQYF.

The CDR3 DNA reads TGTGCCAGCAGTTCCCCGGGGACAGGGTATGGCTACACCTTC. Translation gives CASSSPGTGYGYTF. This chain links TRBV27 with TRBJ1-2; TRBD1 matches 9 bases. The ends lost 4 bases at V and 5 bases at J; junction bases unmatched: 5. Germline CDR1 MNHEY, CDR2 SMNVEV (reference sequence). This CDR3 region has 14 residues.

This clone was seen only a few times. At one end, the junction sequence differs from germline, possibly due to a read error. The chain combines TRBV6-5 with TRBJ2-2; D call uncertain. Germline values: CDR1 MNHEY, CDR2 SVGAGI. The CDR3 consists of 13 residues. The CDR3 coding sequence is TGTGCCAGCAGTGGGCCAAACAACGGGGAGCTGTTTTTT. Its translation is CASSGPNNGELFF.

The chain is built from TRBV4-1 and TRBJ1-1; 9 nucleotides align to TRBD1. The germline V gene has CDR1 MGHRA and CDR2 YSYEKL. There are 13 residues in the CDR3. With 6 bases clipped from V and 5 bases from J, the junction kept 4 bases outside the gene matches. The CDR3 loop is CASRTTGGTEAFF. The CDR3 nucleotides are TGCGCCAGCAGAACGACAGGGGGGACTGAAGCTTTCTTT.

The rearrangement links TRBV19 to TRBJ2-5, with TRBD2 as a possible D gene (5 bases). The CDR3 length is 12 residues. CDR1 LNHDA and CDR2 SQIVND come from the germline V gene (reference sequence). V shed 6 bases and J shed 1 base, with 6 bases lying between them. CDR3 in amino acids: CASRRGQETQYF. DNA of the CDR3: TGTGCCAGTAGACGGGGCCAAGAGACCCAGTACTTC.

This chain joins TRBV7-9 and TRBJ2-5; 7 positions agree with TRBD1. The J call is in doubt because the DNA end fits TRBJ2-7 better. Per the germline V gene, CDR1 is SEHNR and CDR2 is FQNEAQ (reference sequence). The CDR3 is made up of 14 amino acids. The CDR3 DNA reads TGTGCCAGCAGCCCGACCGACAGGGAAGACGAGCAGTACTTC. The encoded protein is CASSPTDREDEQYF.

The CDR3: CASTSGTGELFF. The CDR3 region has the DNA TGCGCCAGCACTAGCGGCACCGGGGAGCTGTTTTTT. The rearrangement joins TRBV10-2 to TRBJ2-2; 7 bases line up with TRBD2. V trimming: 7 bases; J trimming: 4 bases; junction bases outside the gene matches: 0. Germline V gene data show CDR1 as WSHSY and CDR2 as SAAADI. The CDR3 contains 12 residues.

This clone was seen a few times. This chain links TRBV10-3 with TRBJ2-3; tentatively, D is TRBD2 (6 bases). Germline CDR1 and CDR2: ENHRY and SYGVKD. V was shortened by 2 bases and J by 1 base, with 13 bases between the two germline ends. The CDR3 sequence is 16 residues long. The CDR3 coding sequence is TGTGCCATCAGTGAGATTAGCGGAGGGGGCACAGATACGCAGTATTTT. As protein: CAISEISGGGTDTQYF.

The rearrangement links TRBV11-3 to TRBJ2-5, with a tentative D call TRBD2 (6 bases). Per germline, CDR1 SGHNT and CDR2 YENEEA. The V gene lost 5 bases and the J gene lost 2 bases, with 15 bases spanning the gap. CDR3 length: 15 amino acids. In DNA, the CDR3 is TGTGCCAGCAGCCAGGCCAGCGGGCATCAAGAGACCCAGTACTTC. Amino acids: CASSQASGHQETQYF.

The chain couples TRBV19 to TRBJ2-1; 11 positions agree with TRBD2. V gave up 7 bases and J gave up 4 bases; unmatched junction bases: 9. The CDR3 runs 16 residues. Germline lookup yields CDR1 LNHDA and CDR2 SQIVND (reference sequence). Here the CDR3 DNA reads TGTGCCAGTATGAAGCCGGGACTAGCGGATTACAATGAGCAGTTCTTC. This gives the protein CASMKPGLADYNEQFF.

The DNA of the CDR3 is TGTGCCAGTAGTATGATTACGGGAAGGGCTGAAGCTTTCTTT. Encoded protein: CASSMITGRAEAFF. The J gene is TRBJ1-1, the V gene TRBV19; D gene unclear. Between the trimmed V and J ends, which lost 3 bases and 6 bases, there was a span of 14 bases. CDR3 size: 14 residues. Germline CDR1 and CDR2: LNHDA and SQIVND (reference sequence).

The chain links TRBV2 to TRBJ2-7, with D perhaps matching TRBD1 (6 bases). V was shortened by 5 bases and J by 5 bases, with 13 bases between the two germline ends. Per germline, CDR1 SNHLY and CDR2 FYNNEI. The CDR3 runs to 13 residues. The CDR3 nucleotides are TGTGCCAGCAGTCAACAGGGTGCCCACGAGCAGTACTTC. Translated: CASSQQGAHEQYF.

The V and J genes are TRBV5-1 and TRBJ2-3; D possibly corresponds to TRBD1 (5 bases). Trimming stripped 1 base from V and 4 bases from J, with 10 bases between. Looked up from germline, CDR1 is SGHRS and CDR2 is YFSETQ. The CDR3 is 14 amino acids. This chain's CDR3 is CASSLSYRPDTQYF. In DNA form, the CDR3 reads TGCGCCAGCAGCTTGAGCTACAGGCCAGATACGCAGTATTTT.

This chain connects TRBV6-1 to TRBJ2-5; the match to TRBD1 covers 8 bases. The CDR3 consists of 14 residues. Per germline, CDR1 MNHNS and CDR2 SASEGT. V dropped 2 bases and J dropped 5; count of bases not matched to a gene: 4. In nucleotides, the CDR3 is TGTGCCAGCAGTGAATACAGGGGGAAGGAGACCCAGTACTTC. Its protein product is CASSEYRGKETQYF.

A word on this clone: This CDR3 is missing its conserved last phenylalanine or tryptophan, likely due to a read error. V usage is TRBV6-1 and J usage is TRBJ2-7; either TRBD1 or TRBD2 may supply D (5 bases each). CDR3 size: 16 residues. Germline values: CDR1 MNHNS, CDR2 SASEGT. V lost 0 bases to trimming and J lost 3 bases, with 15 bases between them. As DNA, the CDR3 is TGTGCCAGCAGTGAAGCAGGAGTTATTGGGGGCTACGAGCAGTACCTC. This translates into CASSEAGVIGGYEQYL.

This clone was recorded a few times. The chain uses TRBV6-5 and TRBJ1-4; D gene uncertain. The germline V gene has CDR1 MNHEY and CDR2 SVGAGI. The CDR3 has 16 residues. Trimming removed 0 bases from V and 0 bases from J, with 8 bases in between. The CDR3 sequence: CASSYSFVPTNEKLFF. The CDR3 coding sequence is TGTGCCAGCAGTTACTCGTTCGTTCCAACTAATGAAAAACTGTTTTTT.

The chain has TRBV10-1 and TRBJ2-1; 14 bases line up with TRBD2. V lost 6 bases, J lost 6 bases, and 7 bases stayed unmatched. Germline assignment: CDR1 WNHNN and CDR2 SYGVQD (reference sequence). The CDR3 is made up of 16 amino acids. The CDR3 DNA reads TGCGCCAGCAGCAGCTGGGGACTAGCGGGAGTCAATGAGCAGTTCTTC. Its protein is CASSSWGLAGVNEQFF.

This chain joins TRBV28 and TRBJ2-1; unclear D gene. V lost 2 bases, J lost 0 bases, and 8 bases lay in between. Per the germline V gene, CDR1 is MDHEN and CDR2 is SYDVKM. This CDR3 spans 15 amino acids. The CDR3 DNA reads TGTGCCAGCAGTTTACTCGTGAGCTCCTACAATGAGCAGTTCTTC. This gives the protein CASSLLVSSYNEQFF.

This clone showed up just once. The rearrangement joins TRBV9 to TRBJ2-3; 9 bases match TRBD2. V shed 0 bases and J 2 bases; nucleotides not matched to a gene: 4. There are 16 residues in the CDR3. Germline CDR1 and CDR2: SGDLS and YYNGEE. This chain's CDR3 is CASSVAVAGVTDTQYF. The CDR3 DNA is TGTGCCAGCAGCGTAGCCGTAGCGGGGGTCACAGATACGCAGTATTTT.

This sequence joins TRBV21-1 and TRBJ2-7; the table assigns TRBD1, which was not confirmed against the DNA. TRBV21-1 represents a pseudogene. The CDR3 sequence is 15 residues long. CDR3 amino acids: CANSSRGSRSYEQYF. In nucleotides, the CDR3 is TGTGCCAACTCCTCAAGGGGGTCACGGTCCTACGAGCAGTACTTC.

V is TRBV28 and J is TRBJ2-5, with 7 bases matching TRBD2. The CDR3 is 15 amino acids. The junction had 14 bases not matched to a gene; V was cut back by 8 bases and J by 5 bases. Germline CDR1 reads MDHEN; CDR2 reads SYDVKM. The CDR3: CASSPAVAGYETQYF. In DNA form, the CDR3 reads TGTGCCAGCTCACCGGCCGTAGCGGGCTATGAGACCCAGTACTTC. Based on the CDR3 plus reference TRBV28 and TRBJ2-5, the full variable domain is DVKVTQSSRYLVKRTGEKVFLECVQDMDHENMFWYRQDPGLGLRLIYFSYDVKMKEKGDIPEGYSVSREKKERFSLILESASTNQTSMYLCASSPAVAGYETQYFGPGTRLLVL.

The chain carries TRBV2 and TRBJ1-2, with 9 bases matching TRBD1. J lost 6 bases, V lost 5 bases, and 4 bases had no gene match. CDR3 length equals 13 residues. Looked up from germline, CDR1 is SNHLY and CDR2 is FYNNEI. CDR3 nucleotides: TGTGCCAGCAGTCCCCGACAGGGGGATGGCTACACCTTC. Protein sequence: CASSPRQGDGYTF. Drawing the rest from reference TRBV2 and TRBJ1-2, the complete variable domain is EPEVTQTPSHQVTQMGQEVILRCVPISNHLYFYWYRQILGQKVEFLVSFYNNEISEKSEIFDDQFSVERPDGSNFTLKIRSTKLEDSAMYFCASSPRQGDGYTFGSGTRLTVV.

The CDR3 here is CASSILGGTEAFF. CDR3 coding DNA: TGTGCCAGTAGTATACTAGGGGGTACTGAAGCTTTCTTT. The chain employs TRBV19 and TRBJ1-1, with TRBD1 as a possible D gene (6 bases). Trimming took 2 bases from V and 5 from J, leaving 9 bases between them. Germline CDR1 and CDR2: LNHDA and SQIVND (reference sequence). The CDR3 totals 13 residues.